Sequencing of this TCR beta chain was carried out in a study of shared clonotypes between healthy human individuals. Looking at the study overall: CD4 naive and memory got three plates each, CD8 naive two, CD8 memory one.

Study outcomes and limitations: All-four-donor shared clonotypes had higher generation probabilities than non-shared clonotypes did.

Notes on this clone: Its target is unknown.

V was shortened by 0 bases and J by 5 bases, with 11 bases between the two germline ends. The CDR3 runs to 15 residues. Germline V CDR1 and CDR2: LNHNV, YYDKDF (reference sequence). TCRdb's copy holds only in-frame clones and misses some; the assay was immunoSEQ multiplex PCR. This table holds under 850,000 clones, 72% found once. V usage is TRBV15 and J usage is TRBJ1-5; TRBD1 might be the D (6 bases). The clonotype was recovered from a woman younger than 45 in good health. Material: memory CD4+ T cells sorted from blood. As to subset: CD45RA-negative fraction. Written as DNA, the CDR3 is TGTGCCACCAGCAGAGAGGCGGGGGCCGATCAGCCCCAGCATTTT. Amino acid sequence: CATSREAGADQPQHF.